The entry below describes one TCR beta chain. Its antigen remains undetermined. No quality values exist for individual bases; no much larger clone is one base distant. The meaning of the sample's time point label: baseline before oral tofacitinib. From alopecia areata patients, peripheral blood was collected along with lesional scalp punch biopsies. After PBMCs were isolated by density centrifugation and stained for CD3, CD4 and CD8, a FACSAria was used to sort CD4+ and CD8+ T cells. The data originate from a study of CD8+ T cells in alopecia areata (dated by TCRdb to 2016 to 2019). Concerning the study at large: Treated patients were enrolled in an open-label pilot trial of oral tofacitinib at 5 to 10 mg twice daily for moderate-to-severe alopecia areata. Patients stayed on tofacitinib for 6 to 18 months and then had 6 months of follow-up off drug so that delayed response and recurrence could be assessed. High-throughput TCRbeta sequencing was used to examine T cell clonal expansion in alopecia areata in both the C3H/HeJ mouse model and human patients. Scalp tissue and sorted CD4+ and CD8+ peripheral blood T cells from patchy and totalis/universalis alopecia areata patients and from healthy controls were covered by human TCRbeta sequencing. Tofacitinib-treated patients had biopsies at baseline and at 4 and 24 weeks of treatment, with a later scalp biopsy in several patients. Scalp clonality was compared among normal scalp (n=4), patchy alopecia areata scalp (n=8), and alopecia totalis/universalis scalp (n=8). RNA came from the PAXgene miRNA kit for fixed scalp, the miRNeasy kit for PBMCs, and the RNeasy kit for mouse skin. TCRbeta CDR3 regions were amplified by immunoSEQ multiplex PCR using 35 Vbeta forward and 13 Jbeta reverse primers.

Taken from cysteine to phenylalanine, the CDR3 has 16 residues. Kept here is only the CDR3 DNA, which spans 48 bases and is read in frame from base 1. Per the germline V gene, SQVTM is the CDR1 and ANQGSEA is the CDR2. V and J are truncated by 7 bases and 0 bases respectively, leaving an intervening sequence of 16 bases. Library construction relied on the immunoSEQ multiplex PCR assay. RNA was extracted from all samples and reverse transcribed into cDNA as template for TCR sequencing. First-strand cDNA was synthesized with SuperScript III using a 2:1 mix of oligo-dT and random hexamers. Amplification bias was assessed with a synthetic immune receptor repertoire, and residual bias was removed computationally. Per the source publication's procedure: After raw reads were preprocessed to remove errors, the CDR3 was defined following IMGT conventions as running from the conserved cysteine to phenylalanine. Clonality was computed as 1 minus the Shannon entropy, with the entropy normalized by log2 of the number of productive unique TCRs. Whether scalp clones were CD4 or CD8 was inferred by matching scalp TCRbeta sequences against CD4 and CD8 repertoires sorted from blood. The table was pulled from immuneACCESS by TCRdb, which kept in-frame rearrangements only. Such tables lose some clones; where checked, under half of the loss comes from unresolved V genes, and the rest has no known cause. For V, J and clone size, that table is used; D and trimming come from the DNA. Counted in this sample were some 170,000 clones; 59% of them appeared once. Approximately 15% of the sample belongs to the ten largest clones.

Paper-wide results and their limitations: Compared with normal scalp, lesional scalp, particularly in alopecia totalis/universalis, had higher clonality and more expanded CD8+ clones, which suggests antigenic drive. Resident alphabeta T cells in normal human skin are also sequenced, complicating scalp TCR repertoire analysis, unlike mouse skin dominated by gammadelta T cells. Shared TCR sequences between patients were less evident than in mice, which may be partly attributable to HLA diversity in the patient population.

Material: CD4+ T cells sorted from blood, obtained at week 0. The TCR originated in a human donor with alopecia areata. Recombination connected TRBV29-1 to TRBJ2-6; confidence is insufficient to name the D gene. DNA sequence: TGCAGCGCCCTACCAGTGGCCGACTCTGGGGCCAACGTCCTGACTTTC. Its translation reads: CSALPVADSGANVLTF.